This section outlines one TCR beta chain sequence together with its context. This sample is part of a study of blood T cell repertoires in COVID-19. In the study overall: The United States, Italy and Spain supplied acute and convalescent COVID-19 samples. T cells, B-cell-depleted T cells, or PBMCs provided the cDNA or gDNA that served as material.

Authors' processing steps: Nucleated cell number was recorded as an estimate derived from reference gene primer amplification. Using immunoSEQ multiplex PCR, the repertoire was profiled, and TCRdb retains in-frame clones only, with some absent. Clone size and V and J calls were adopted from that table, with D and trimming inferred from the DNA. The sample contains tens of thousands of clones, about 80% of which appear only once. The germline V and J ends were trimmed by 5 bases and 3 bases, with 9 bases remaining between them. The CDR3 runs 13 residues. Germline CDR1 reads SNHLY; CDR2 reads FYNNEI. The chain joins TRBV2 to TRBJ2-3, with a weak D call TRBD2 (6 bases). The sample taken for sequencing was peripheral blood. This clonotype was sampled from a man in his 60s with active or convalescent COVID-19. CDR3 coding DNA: TGTGCCAGCAGTAAAGGGACTACAGATACGCAGTATTTT. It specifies CASSKGTTDTQYF.